The TCR beta chain described here comes from a study of blood T cell repertoires in COVID-19. This table comes from immunoSEQ multiplex PCR, and its TCRdb copy is limited to in-frame clones, with some not included. The sample records 75,000 to 95,000 clones, around 81% being singletons. The CDR3 spans 15 residues. Germline loops: CDR1 SGHVS, CDR2 FQNEAQ. Deletions cut 5 bases from V and 4 bases from J, with 14 bases between. The sequenced material came from peripheral blood. This TCR was sampled from a man in his 60s with acute or convalescent COVID-19. The rearrangement uses TRBV7-8 and TRBJ1-4, with D possibly being TRBD1 (6 bases). CDR3 bases: TGTGCCAGCAGCCCTCTAGACAGGATTAATGAAAAACTGTTTTTT. It specifies CASSPLDRINEKLFF.